The following is a TCR beta chain sequence with its context. Its antigen is as yet unknown. Only in-frame clones appear in the TCRdb table, and some are missing; sequencing was by immunoSEQ multiplex PCR. The sample has 90,000 to 150,000 clones; 70% to 90% are singletons. The source of the sample is a study of T cell responses to AZD1222 COVID-19 vaccine. Study findings and constraints: Females outnumbered males among donors, who were mostly white British; clonal diversity was possibly underestimated.

This clonotype originated in an adult in good health. The sample was peripheral blood, taken on day 0 of AZD1222 vaccination.

For the CDR3, the DNA is TGTGCCAGCAGCCAAGAGCCGCGGGGGAGATTCTACAATGAGCAGTTCTTC. It translates to CASSQEPRGRFYNEQFF. This chain uses TRBV3-1 (or the pseudogene TRBV3-2) with TRBJ2-1; 7 bases map to TRBD2. Germline lookup yields CDR1 LGHDT and CDR2 YNNKEL (reference sequence). After removal of 0 bases from V and 3 bases from J, the junction contained 8 bases not matched to a gene. This CDR3 spans 17 amino acids.